The 22 T cell receptor beta chains presented below share a single source sample, sequenced in a study of blood T cell repertoires in COVID-19. Clones were sequenced by immunoSEQ multiplex PCR, and TCRdb holds only the in-frame ones, with some missing. Of more than 95,000 clones in the sample, approximately 81% are singletons; the top ten hold over 4.5%. The sequenced material came from peripheral blood. The receptor source for this set is a man aged 55 to 70 with acute or convalescent COVID-19.

The chain links TRBV19 to TRBJ2-3, with 10 bases identical to TRBD2. The CDR3 totals 16 residues. Germline V gene data show CDR1 as LNHDA and CDR2 as SQIVND (reference sequence). J lost 0 bases, V lost 4 bases, and 4 bases had no gene match. The CDR3 reads CASSRSGRASTDTQYF. The DNA for the CDR3 is TGTGCCAGTAGTAGAAGCGGGAGGGCTAGCACAGATACGCAGTATTTT.

The chain joins TRBV29-1 to TRBJ1-2; 7 bases align to TRBD1. V lost 3 bases and J lost 4; bases outside the gene matches: 11. Germline lookup yields CDR1 SQVTM and CDR2 ANQGSEA. This CDR3 is built from 15 residues. DNA of the CDR3: TGCAGCGTTGAGGAATATGACAGGGCAGTCTATGGCTACACCTTC. Translation: CSVEEYDRAVYGYTF.

The V gene is TRBV9, the J gene TRBJ1-5, with D perhaps matching TRBD1 (5 bases). The length of the CDR3 is 13 residues. V was trimmed by 5 bases and J by 6 bases, leaving 12 bases between them. Germline values: CDR1 SGDLS, CDR2 YYNGEE. The CDR3: CASSAGFAQPQHF. The CDR3 DNA reads as TGTGCCAGCAGTGCAGGGTTCGCTCAGCCCCAGCATTTT.

V usage is TRBV25-1 and J usage is TRBJ1-2; D possibly corresponds to TRBD1 (6 bases). Trimming removed 7 bases from V and 8 bases from J, with 17 bases in between. There are 13 residues in the CDR3. Looked up from germline, CDR1 is MGHDK and CDR2 is SYGVNS. CDR3: CASTLGGGEGYTF. The DNA for the CDR3 is TGTGCCAGCACCCTAGGGGGGGGCGAAGGCTACACCTTC.

The table lists this clone with a count of one. V usage is TRBV5-1 and J usage is TRBJ2-7; D call uncertain. Per the germline V gene, CDR1 is SGHRS and CDR2 is YFSETQ. The CDR3 covers 11 residues. The V and J ends lost 3 bases and 3 bases respectively, with 4 bases between them. This CDR3 is CASSSHYEQYF. The CDR3, as DNA: TGCGCCAGCAGCTCCCACTACGAGCAGTACTTC.

The chain recombines TRBV18 with TRBJ1-1; D perhaps matches TRBD1 (6 bases). In germline, CDR1 is KGHSH, CDR2 LQKENI. Trimming left V 2 bases short and J 5 bases short, with 9 bases between. The CDR3 is 13 amino acids. For the CDR3, the DNA is TGTGCCAGCTCACCAGGGGGCAGGACTGAAGCTTTCTTT. Its translation is CASSPGGRTEAFF.

V is TRBV2 and J is TRBJ2-3, with 13 bases identical to TRBD2. V lost 6 bases to trimming and J lost 1 base; unmatched junction nucleotides: 13. The CDR3 contains 19 residues. Germline V gene data show CDR1 as SNHLY and CDR2 as FYNNEI. CDR3 residues: CASRLRTSGGQLRTDTQYF. CDR3 sequence (DNA): TGTGCCAGCAGACTACGGACTAGCGGGGGCCAACTACGCACAGATACGCAGTATTTT.

The chain employs TRBV7-8 and TRBJ2-5, with 7 bases fitting TRBD2. The CDR3 runs 15 residues. The V segment lost 0 bases and the J segment 2 bases; nucleotides outside the gene matches: 3. Germline V gives CDR1 SGHVS, CDR2 FQNEAQ. For the CDR3, the DNA is TGTGCCAGCAGCTTAGCGGGAGGGGCGCAAGAGACCCAGTACTTC. This translates into CASSLAGGAQETQYF.

The J gene is TRBJ1-1, the V gene TRBV14; the match to TRBD1 covers 10 bases. Trimming removed 1 base from V and 6 bases from J; junction bases left unmatched: 8. CDR1 SGHDN and CDR2 FVKESK come from the germline V gene. The CDR3 loop spans 16 amino acids. The CDR3 spells CASSQVRTGGVSEAFF. The CDR3 nucleotides are TGTGCCAGCAGCCAAGTTCGGACAGGGGGGGTCTCTGAAGCTTTCTTT. Drawing the rest from reference TRBV14 and TRBJ1-1, the complete variable domain is EAGVTQFPSHSVIEKGQTVTLRCDPISGHDNLYWYRRVMGKEIKFLLHFVKESKQDESGMPNNRFLAERTGGTYSTLKVQPAELEDSGVYFCASSQVRTGGVSEAFFGQGTRLTVV.

V usage is TRBV27 and J usage is TRBJ1-1, with a possible D match to TRBD1 (6 bases). Germline V gene lookup returns CDR1 MNHEY and CDR2 SMNVEV (reference sequence). The CDR3 covers 17 residues. Trimming took off 4 bases at V and 0 bases at J, with 18 bases between the two ends. The chain's CDR3 is CASSYRQFGGLNTEAFF. The CDR3 nucleotides read TGTGCCAGCAGTTACCGACAGTTTGGGGGCTTGAACACTGAAGCTTTCTTT.

V usage is TRBV25-1 and J usage is TRBJ2-2, with 8 positions matching TRBD2. This CDR3 region has 15 residues. Germline loops: CDR1 MGHDK, CDR2 SYGVNS. The trim removed 3 bases at V and 7 bases at J, leaving 7 bases unmatched. CDR3 in DNA: TGTGCCAGCAGTGACCCTTTGGGACTAGTCGGGGAGCTGTTTTTT. It encodes CASSDPLGLVGELFF. The full variable domain, its missing parts supplied by reference TRBV25-1 and TRBJ2-2, is EADIYQTPRYLVIGTGKKITLECSQTMGHDKMYWYQQDPGMELHLIHYSYGVNSTEKGDLSSESTVSRIRTEHFPLTLESARPSHTSQYLCASSDPLGLVGELFFGEGSRLTVL.

The J gene is TRBJ2-7, the V gene TRBV5-6, with no clear D. Germline V lookup: CDR1 SGHDT, CDR2 YYEEEE. The CDR3 contains 14 residues. The V end was cut by 0 bases, the J end by 2 bases, with 9 bases between. Here the CDR3 DNA reads TGTGCCAGCAGCTTGGGGCAAACCCCCTACGAGCAGTACTTC. Its protein is CASSLGQTPYEQYF.

The chain employs TRBV19 and TRBJ2-2; tentative D call: TRBD1 (7 bases). This CDR3 is built from 15 residues. Trimming cost V 4 bases and J 5 bases, with 14 bases left between them. Germline lookup yields CDR1 LNHDA and CDR2 SQIVND (reference sequence). The CDR3 DNA sequence: TGTGCCAGTAGTACCCCACAGGGGAGGACCGGGGAGCTGTTTTTT. It specifies CASSTPQGRTGELFF. The full variable domain, rest sourced from reference TRBV19 and TRBJ2-2, is DGGITQSPKYLFRKEGQNVTLSCEQNLNHDAMYWYRQDPGQGLRLIYYSQIVNDFQKGDIAEGYSVSREKKESFPLTVTSAQKNPTAFYLCASSTPQGRTGELFFGEGSRLTVL.

The chain employs TRBV6-5 and TRBJ1-2; D gene unclear. Per the germline V gene, CDR1 is MNHEY and CDR2 is SVGAGI. The CDR3 loop spans 12 amino acids. V dropped 9 bases and J dropped 7 bases, with 15 bases sitting between them. As DNA, the CDR3 is TGTGCCAGATGGGAGGAGAGTTTTGGCTACACCTTC. Translation: CARWEESFGYTF.

This chain links TRBV19 with TRBJ1-2; maybe TRBD1 (5 bases). CDR1 is LNHDA, CDR2 SQIVND, per germline (reference sequence). CDR3 length: 12 amino acids. V was pared by 10 bases and J by 6 bases, with 15 bases between. CDR3 residues: CAIKGVLDGYTF. CDR3 bases: TGTGCCATTAAAGGGGTACTGGATGGCTACACCTTC.

This chain connects TRBV7-9 to TRBJ2-2; no clear D gene. The CDR3 is 14 residues long. V lost 3 bases, J lost 0 bases, and 5 bases lay in between. Germline V gene lookup returns CDR1 SEHNR and CDR2 FQNEAQ (reference sequence). Here the CDR3 DNA reads TGTGCCAGCAGCTTGGGCTCGAACACCGGGGAGCTGTTTTTT. The encoded protein is CASSLGSNTGELFF.

This clone has only a few counts. The chain links TRBV11-3 to TRBJ2-3; 7 nucleotides align to TRBD2. Per the germline V gene, CDR1 is SGHNT and CDR2 is YENEEA. The V and J ends lost 0 bases and 3 bases, in that order; junction bases with no gene match: 6. The CDR3 has 16 amino acids. CDR3 amino acids: CASSLDSLARTDTQYF. In nucleotides, the CDR3 is TGTGCCAGCAGCTTAGATTCACTAGCGCGAACAGATACGCAGTATTTT.

This chain connects TRBV10-2 to TRBJ1-5; D possibly corresponds to TRBD1 (5 bases). In germline, CDR1 is WSHSY, CDR2 SAAADI. This CDR3 contains 20 residues. Trimming pared 5 bases from V and 0 bases from J, leaving 26 bases between. This chain's CDR3 is CASSPHRGGEGLYSNQPQHF. CDR3 coding DNA: TGCGCCAGCAGTCCTCACCGGGGGGGAGAGGGCCTATATAGCAATCAGCCCCAGCATTTT.

The chain couples TRBV5-6 to TRBJ1-2; 7 bases agree with TRBD1. The CDR3 is made up of 15 amino acids. Trimming at V came to 4 bases and at J to 9 bases, leaving 15 bases not matched to a gene. From germline, CDR1 is SGHDT and CDR2 YYEEEE. In nucleotides, the CDR3 is TGTGCCAGCAGCCGATGGGGACAGTTCACTCATAGCTACACCTTC. Its protein is CASSRWGQFTHSYTF. Variable domain in full (rest from reference TRBV5-6 and TRBJ1-2): DAGVTQSPTHLIKTRGQQVTLRCSPKSGHDTVSWYQQALGQGPQFIFQYYEEEERQRGNFPDRFSGHQFPNYSSELNVNALLLGDSALYLCASSRWGQFTHSYTFGSGTRLTVV.

The gene calls are TRBV9 and TRBJ2-6, with 9 nucleotides matching TRBD1. Unmatched junction bases numbered 8, after V lost 4 bases and J lost 0 bases. The CDR3 totals 18 residues. CDR1 and CDR2 from the germline V gene are SGDLS and YYNGEE. CDR3 in DNA: TGTGCCAGCAGCTCTCGGGACAGGGTTCGCTCTGGGGCCAACGTCCTGACTTTC. Its protein is CASSSRDRVRSGANVLTF.

With regard to this clone: Other nucleotide sequences from this sample produce the same CDR3. The rearrangement links TRBV12-3 or TRBV12-4 to TRBJ1-1, with D possibly being TRBD1 (6 bases). This CDR3 region has 13 residues. Trimming removed 0 bases from V and 4 bases from J, with 6 bases in between. CDR3 protein: CASSLAGGTEAFF. The CDR3 region has the DNA TGTGCCAGCAGTTTAGCAGGGGGCACTGAAGCTTTCTTT.

This clone was counted only a few times. The chain recombines TRBV5-6 with TRBJ1-1; D possibly corresponds to TRBD1 (6 bases). The CDR3 is 15 residues long. Trimming stripped 6 bases from V and 1 base from J, with 16 bases between. Per the germline V gene, CDR1 is SGHDT and CDR2 is YYEEEE. DNA of the CDR3: TGTGCCAGCACCCGGGGGGGGGCGCCGAACACTGAAGCTTTCTTT. This codes for CASTRGGAPNTEAFF.